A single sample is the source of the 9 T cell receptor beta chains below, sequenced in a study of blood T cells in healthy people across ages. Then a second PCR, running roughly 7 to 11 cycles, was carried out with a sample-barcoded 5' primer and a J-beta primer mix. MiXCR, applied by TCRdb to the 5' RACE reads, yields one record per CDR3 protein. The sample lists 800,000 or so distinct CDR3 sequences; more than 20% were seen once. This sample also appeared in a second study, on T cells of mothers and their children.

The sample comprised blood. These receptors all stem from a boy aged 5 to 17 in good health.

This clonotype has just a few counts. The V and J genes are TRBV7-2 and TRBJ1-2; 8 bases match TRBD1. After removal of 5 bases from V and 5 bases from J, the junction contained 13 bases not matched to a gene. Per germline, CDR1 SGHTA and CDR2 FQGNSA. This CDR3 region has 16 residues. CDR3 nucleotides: TGTGCCAGCAGCAGTCCGGACAGGGATCTATTTTATGGCTACACCTTC. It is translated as CASSSPDRDLFYGYTF.

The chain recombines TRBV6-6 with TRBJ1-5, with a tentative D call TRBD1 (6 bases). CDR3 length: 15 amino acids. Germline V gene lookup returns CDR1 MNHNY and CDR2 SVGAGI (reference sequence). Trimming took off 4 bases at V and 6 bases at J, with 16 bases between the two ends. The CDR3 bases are TGTGCCAGCAGTTTAACAACAGGGAACTCTCAGCCCCAGCATTTT. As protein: CASSLTTGNSQPQHF.

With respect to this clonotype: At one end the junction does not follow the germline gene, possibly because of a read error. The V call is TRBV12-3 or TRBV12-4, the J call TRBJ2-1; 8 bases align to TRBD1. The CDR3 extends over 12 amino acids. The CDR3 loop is CASSGGTGEQFF. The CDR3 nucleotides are TGTGCCAGCAGTGGGGGGACAGGTGAGCAGTTTTTC.

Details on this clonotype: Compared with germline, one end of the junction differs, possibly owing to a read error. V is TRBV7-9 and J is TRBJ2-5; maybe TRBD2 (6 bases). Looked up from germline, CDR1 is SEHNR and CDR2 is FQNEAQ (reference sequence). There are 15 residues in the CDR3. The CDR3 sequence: CARSFAGLTQETQYF. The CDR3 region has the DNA TGTGCCAGAAGCTTCGCGGGGCTAACCCAAGAGACCCAGTACTTC.

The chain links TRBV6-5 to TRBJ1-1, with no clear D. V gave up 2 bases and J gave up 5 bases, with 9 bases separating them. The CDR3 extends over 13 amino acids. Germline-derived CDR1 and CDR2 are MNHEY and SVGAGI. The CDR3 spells CASSYLGWTEAFF. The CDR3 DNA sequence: TGTGCCAGCAGTTACCTGGGGTGGACTGAAGCTTTCTTT.

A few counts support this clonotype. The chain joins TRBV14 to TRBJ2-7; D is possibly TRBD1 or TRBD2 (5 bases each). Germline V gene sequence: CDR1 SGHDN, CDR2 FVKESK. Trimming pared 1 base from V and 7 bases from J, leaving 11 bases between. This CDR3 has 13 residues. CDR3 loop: CASSQVGPREQYF. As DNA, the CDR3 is TGTGCCAGCAGCCAAGTGGGACCGCGAGAGCAGTACTTC.

The CDR3 reads CASSSGQVPQETQYF. CDR3 nucleotides: TGTGCCAGCAGCTCGGGACAGGTCCCCCAAGAGACCCAGTACTTC. The rearrangement joins TRBV9 to TRBJ2-5; 8 bases map to TRBD1. J was trimmed by 1 base and V by 4 bases; bases with no gene match: 6. The germline CDR1 and CDR2 sequences are SGDLS and YYNGEE. The CDR3 extends over 15 amino acids.

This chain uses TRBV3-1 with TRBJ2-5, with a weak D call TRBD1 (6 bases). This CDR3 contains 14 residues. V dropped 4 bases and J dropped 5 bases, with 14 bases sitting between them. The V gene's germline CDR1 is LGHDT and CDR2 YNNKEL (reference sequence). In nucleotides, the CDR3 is TGTGCCAGCAGCCGCACAGGGATCGCGGAGACCCAGTACTTC. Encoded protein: CASSRTGIAETQYF.

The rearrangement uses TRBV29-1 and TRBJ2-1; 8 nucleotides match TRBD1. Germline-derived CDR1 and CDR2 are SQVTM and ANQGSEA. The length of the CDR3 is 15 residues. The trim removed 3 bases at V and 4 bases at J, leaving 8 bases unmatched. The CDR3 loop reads CSVETWDRIYNEQFF. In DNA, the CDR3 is TGCAGCGTTGAGACGTGGGACAGGATATACAATGAGCAGTTCTTC.